A selection of T cell receptor beta chains follows, all from one sample in a study of CD8+CD57+ T cells in acquired aplastic anemia. TCRdb reprocessed the reads via MiXCR and lists one record per CDR3 protein. Among fewer than 200,000 distinct CDR3 sequences listed, about 64% were seen once. Material for sequencing was sorted CD4+, CD8+, or CD8+CD57+ T cells (not recorded which) from PBMCs. These receptors originate from a human donor in good health. Each CDR3 is given with its conserved first and last residue. Each record gives: J gene, V gene, CDR3 protein.

TRBJ1-2,TRBV7-2,CASSIRQVGGYTF
TRBJ2-3,TRBV15,CATSRLSSGTSTDTQYF
TRBJ2-2,TRBV20-1,CSAAMDSVTNTGELSF
TRBJ2-2,TRBV10-3,CAIRGLAVQNTGELFF
TRBJ2-7,TRBV20-1,CSARGGRGDYEQYF
TRBJ2-1,TRBV7-9,CASRSAGQTDNEQFF
TRBJ1-1,TRBV5-1,CASSLDRGGTEAFF
TRBJ2-1,TRBV2,CASSGSSGRDYNEQFF
TRBJ2-7,TRBV4-2,CASSQGNRADEQYF
TRBJ2-7,TRBV11-2,CASSLPEPPYEQYF
TRBJ2-2,TRBV10-1,CASSASLPGELFF
TRBJ1-3,TRBV9,CASSPGLGDLGNTIYF
TRBJ1-1,TRBV29-1,CSQAVGTEAFF
TRBJ1-1,TRBV6-4,CASSESGERTEAFF
TRBJ2-1,TRBV9,CASEGDRYNEQFF
TRBJ1-2,TRBV7-9,CASSGGAGGYTF
TRBJ2-1,TRBV10-3,CAISGTSGSYNEQFF
TRBJ1-5,TRBV24-1,CATSKGDQPQHF
TRBJ2-7,TRBV20-1,CSARARSGLDEQYF
TRBJ2-1,TRBV2,CASSAWTVNEQFF
TRBJ2-3,TRBV7-2,CAGSLVAGSVDTQYF
TRBJ1-1,TRBV29-1,CSVALSTEAFF
.,TRBV10-3,CAISARLADNEQFF
TRBJ2-7,TRBV24-1,CASSPPSREAYEQYF
TRBJ1-1,TRBV7-4,CASSPHATNTEAFF
TRBJ1-5,TRBV7-9,CASSWGQGGVQPQHF
TRBJ2-1,TRBV24-1,CATSDRLEAIDEQFF
TRBJ2-5,TRBV7-7,CAWTRTSGIQETQYF
TRBJ2-7,TRBV4-2,CASSQATSGTTFSYEQYF
TRBJ1-1,TRBV15,CATSRDWTNTEAFF